This TCR beta chain was found in a study of cytomegalovirus exposure and HLA in healthy donors. For the study at large: In terms of ancestry, the Caucasian-associated cluster contained more than 65% of the approximately 420 genotyped donors. Whole-study findings and limits: TCR beta chains numbering under 200 were designated cytomegalovirus-associated.

The CDR3 covers 15 residues. Per germline, CDR1 WSHSY and CDR2 SAAADI. To note about this clone: Its matching antigen is unknown. One junction end does not reproduce the germline sequence, and a read error may be involved.

It was with 60 Vbeta and 13 Jbeta primers that the PCR ran. Sequencing was performed with immunoSEQ multiplex PCR; in TCRdb, only in-frame clones are kept and a portion is missing. The sample lists tens of thousands of clones, over 60% occurring once. The sequence came from a man over 45 in good health and CMV-seropositive. The rearrangement joins TRBV10-2 to TRBJ2-7; weak D call: TRBD2 (6 bases). Material for sequencing was PBMCs. The CDR3 DNA reads TGCGCCAGCAGCAACCTAGCGATTGGGACCTACGAGCAGTACTTT. Translated, it gives CASSNLAIGTYEQYF.